The 8 T cell receptor beta chains reported below all come from one sample, sequenced in a study of OX40 agonist ivuxolimab in advanced cancers. Repertoires were generated with immunoSEQ multiplex PCR, while TCRdb's copy carries only in-frame clones and drops some. The sample records about 80,000 clones, around nine tenths being singletons. The specimen was CD4+ or CD8+ T cells sorted from blood, collected in a trial of the OX40 agonist ivuxolimab. The origin of the receptors is an adult with an advanced solid tumor such as melanoma, head and neck, liver or kidney cancer.

The V call is TRBV6-5, the J call TRBJ2-5; 10 nucleotides align to TRBD2. The CDR3 sequence is 15 residues long. V gave up 10 bases and J gave up 7 bases; unmatched junction bases: 15. Per the germline V gene, CDR1 is MNHEY and CDR2 is SVGAGI. The DNA for the CDR3 is TGTGCCACTCTAGCTTCTAGCGGGAGAGGAGGGACCCAGTACTTC. Protein sequence: CATLASSGRGGTQYF.

The rearrangement links TRBV5-1 to TRBJ2-7; D is unclear. The CDR3 has 11 amino acids. CDR1 is SGHRS and CDR2 is YFSETQ in the germline V gene. Trimming left V 4 bases short and J 4 bases short, with 6 bases between. CDR3 coding DNA: TGCGCCAGCAGCGACGGTTACGAGCAGTACTTC. Translated, it gives CASSDGYEQYF.

This chain connects TRBV5-1 to TRBJ1-2; D unresolved. CDR1 is SGHRS, CDR2 YFSETQ, per germline. The CDR3 loop spans 14 amino acids. V lost 0 bases, J lost 5 bases, and 11 bases lay in between. The CDR3 sequence is CASSLAAGGYGYTF. The CDR3 DNA sequence: TGCGCCAGCAGCTTGGCCGCGGGTGGGTATGGCTACACCTTC.

The rearrangement joins TRBV11-2 to TRBJ2-7, with TRBD2 identical over 8 bases. V trimming: 2 bases; J trimming: 7 bases; junction bases outside the gene matches: 7. Germline loops: CDR1 SGHAT, CDR2 FQNNGV. The CDR3 totals 14 residues. CDR3 amino acids: CASSLNSGRWEQYF. The CDR3 region has the DNA TGTGCCAGCAGCTTAAACAGCGGGAGATGGGAGCAGTACTTC.

This chain joins TRBV5-4 and TRBJ2-3, with 12 bases aligning to TRBD2. The CDR3 totals 16 residues. Germline CDR1 reads SGHNT; CDR2 reads YYREEE (reference sequence). The V segment lost 4 bases and the J segment 2 bases; nucleotides outside the gene matches: 5. The CDR3 region has the DNA TGTGCCAGCAGCCTCCGGACTAGCGGGGACACAGATACGCAGTATTTT. It codes for CASSLRTSGDTDTQYF.

The chain recombines TRBV6-5 with TRBJ2-6, with D possibly matching TRBD2 (5 bases). Germline-derived CDR1 and CDR2 are MNHEY and SVGAGI. Trimming took off 2 bases at V and 4 bases at J, with 9 bases between the two ends. This CDR3 is 15 amino acids long. The CDR3 nucleotides are TGTGCCAGCAGTTACGAGAGGGCCGGGGCCAACGTCCTGACTTTC. It specifies CASSYERAGANVLTF.

This clone was seen just once. The chain's CDR3 is CASSSDRVEGEKLFF. The CDR3 DNA follows: TGTGCCAGCAGCTCGGACAGGGTGGAGGGTGAAAAACTGTTTTTT. J is TRBJ1-4 and V is TRBV7-8; 8 bases fit TRBD1. CDR1 and CDR2 (germline): SGHVS, FQNEAQ. The CDR3 runs to 15 residues. Germline trimming cut 4 bases from V and 7 bases from J; bases unmatched to any gene: 8.

The chain carries TRBV9 and TRBJ2-2; D gene ambiguous. CDR1 is SGDLS, CDR2 YYNGEE, per germline. V was shortened by 6 bases and J by 0 bases, with 9 bases between the two germline ends. The CDR3 runs 14 residues. Here the CDR3 reads CASKTRANTGELFF. CDR3 coding DNA: TGTGCCAGCAAGACGCGCGCGAACACCGGGGAGCTGTTTTTT.